This T cell receptor (beta chain) was obtained from a study of OX40 agonist ivuxolimab in advanced cancers. The wider study: Hepatocellular carcinoma, melanoma, renal cell or head and neck cancer occurred in dose-escalation patients. Eligibility rules accepted prior anti-PD-1, anti-PD-L1 or anti-CTLA-4 therapy, and 35% to 45% had some.

CDR3 size: 17 residues. V gave up 4 bases and J gave up 2 bases, with 20 bases separating them. CDR1 MGHRA and CDR2 YSYEKL come from the germline V gene. Overall study results and limits: Researchers report that CD8+ T cells had, on average, more expanded clones than CD4+.

Repertoires were generated with immunoSEQ multiplex PCR, while TCRdb's copy carries only in-frame clones and drops some. The sample includes some 77,000 clones, approximately 90% seen only once; the top ten take about 8.6%. Points on this clone: Its specificity is not known.

The chain employs TRBV4-1 and TRBJ1-2; D not resolved. This TCR derives from an adult with an advanced solid tumor such as melanoma, head and neck, liver or kidney cancer. This material consisted of CD4+ or CD8+ T cells sorted from blood, taken in a trial of the OX40 agonist ivuxolimab. For the CDR3, the DNA is TGCGCCAGCAGCCCGATTCCAACACGGGATCCGAACTATGGCTACACCTTC. It yields the protein CASSPIPTRDPNYGYTF.